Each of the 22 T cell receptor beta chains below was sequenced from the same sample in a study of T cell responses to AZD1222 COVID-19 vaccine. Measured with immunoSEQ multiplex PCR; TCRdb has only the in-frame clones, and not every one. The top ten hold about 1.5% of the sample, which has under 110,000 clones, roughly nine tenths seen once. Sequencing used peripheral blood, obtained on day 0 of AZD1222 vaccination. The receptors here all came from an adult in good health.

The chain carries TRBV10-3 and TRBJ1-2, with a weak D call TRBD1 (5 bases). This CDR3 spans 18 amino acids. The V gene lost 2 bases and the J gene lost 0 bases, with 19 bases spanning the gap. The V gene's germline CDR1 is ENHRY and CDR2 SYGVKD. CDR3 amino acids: CAISEPVPGEGSNYGYTF. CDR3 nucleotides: TGTGCCATCAGTGAGCCGGTCCCCGGGGAGGGGTCTAACTATGGCTACACCTTC.

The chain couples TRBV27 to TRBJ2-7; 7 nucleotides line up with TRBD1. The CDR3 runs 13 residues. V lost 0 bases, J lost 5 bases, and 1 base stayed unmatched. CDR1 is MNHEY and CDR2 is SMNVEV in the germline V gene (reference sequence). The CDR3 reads CASSLSTGNEQYF. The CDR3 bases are TGTGCCAGCAGTTTATCGACAGGGAACGAGCAGTACTTC.

The CDR3 protein is CASSLLQGLTAGELFF. The CDR3, as DNA: TGCGCCAGCAGCTTGTTACAGGGTCTTACAGCCGGGGAGCTGTTTTTT. The chain carries TRBV5-1 and TRBJ2-2; TRBD1 is a possible D gene (6 bases). Per the germline V gene, CDR1 is SGHRS and CDR2 is YFSETQ. V was cut by 1 base and J by 6 bases, with 16 bases left in between. This CDR3 has 16 residues.

The CDR3 loop is CASSETSGGALEQFF. CDR3 nucleotides: TGTGCCAGCAGTGAAACTAGCGGGGGGGCCCTTGAGCAGTTCTTC. The rearrangement uses TRBV2 and TRBJ2-1, with 13 bases fitting TRBD2. The germline V gene encodes CDR1 SNHLY and CDR2 FYNNEI. The CDR3 runs 15 residues. With 2 bases clipped from V and 9 bases from J, the junction kept 4 bases outside the gene matches. The full variable domain, completed using reference TRBV2 and TRBJ2-1, is EPEVTQTPSHQVTQMGQEVILRCVPISNHLYFYWYRQILGQKVEFLVSFYNNEISEKSEIFDDQFSVERPDGSNFTLKIRSTKLEDSAMYFCASSETSGGALEQFFGPGTRLTVL.

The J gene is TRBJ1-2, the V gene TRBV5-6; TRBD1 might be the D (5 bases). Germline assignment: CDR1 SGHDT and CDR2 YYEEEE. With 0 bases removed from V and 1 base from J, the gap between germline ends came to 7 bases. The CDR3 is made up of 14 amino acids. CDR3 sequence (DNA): TGTGCCAGCAGCTTGGACAGGCTTAACTATGGCTACACCTTC. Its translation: CASSLDRLNYGYTF.

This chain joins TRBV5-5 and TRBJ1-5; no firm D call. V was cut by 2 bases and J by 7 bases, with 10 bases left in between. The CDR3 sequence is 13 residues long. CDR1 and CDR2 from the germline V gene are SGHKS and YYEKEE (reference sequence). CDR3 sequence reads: CASSLQRQQPQHF. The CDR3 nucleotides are TGTGCCAGCAGCTTACAACGGCAGCAGCCCCAGCATTTT. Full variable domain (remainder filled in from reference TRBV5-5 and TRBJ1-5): DAGVTQSPTHLIKTRGQQVTLRCSPISGHKSVSWYQQVLGQGPQFIFQYYEKEERGRGNFPDRFSARQFPNYSSELNVNALLLGDSALYLCASSLQRQQPQHFGDGTRLSIL.

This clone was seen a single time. CDR3 bases: TGTGCCAGCAGTGTATCGCGGAAGCAGTTCTTC. This sequence encodes CASSVSRKQFF. The V and J genes are TRBV2 and TRBJ2-1; D remains ambiguous. The CDR3 consists of 11 residues. Trimming cost V 4 bases and J 11 bases, with 9 bases left between them. Germline lookup yields CDR1 SNHLY and CDR2 FYNNEI. Using reference TRBV2 and TRBJ2-1 for the parts outside the CDR3, the full variable domain is EPEVTQTPSHQVTQMGQEVILRCVPISNHLYFYWYRQILGQKVEFLVSFYNNEISEKSEIFDDQFSVERPDGSNFTLKIRSTKLEDSAMYFCASSVSRKQFFGPGTRLTVL.

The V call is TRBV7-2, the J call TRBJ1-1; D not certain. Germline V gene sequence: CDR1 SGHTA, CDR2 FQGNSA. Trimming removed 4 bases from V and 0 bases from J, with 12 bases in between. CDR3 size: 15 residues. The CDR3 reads CASSSSGGLNTEAFF. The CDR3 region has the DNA TGTGCCAGCAGCTCTAGTGGCGGACTGAACACTGAAGCTTTCTTT. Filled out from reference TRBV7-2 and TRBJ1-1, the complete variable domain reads GAGVSQSPSNKVTEKGKDVELRCDPISGHTALYWYRQSLGQGLEFLIYFQGNSAPDKSGLPSDRFSAERTGGSVSTLTIQRTQQEDSAVYLCASSSSGGLNTEAFFGQGTRLTVV.

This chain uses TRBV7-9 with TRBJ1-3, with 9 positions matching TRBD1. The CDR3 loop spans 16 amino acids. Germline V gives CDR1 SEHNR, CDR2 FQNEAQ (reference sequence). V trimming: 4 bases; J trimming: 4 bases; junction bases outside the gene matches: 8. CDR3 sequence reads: CASSSSGQGRGNTIYF. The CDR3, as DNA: TGTGCCAGCAGCTCCTCGGGACAGGGCAGAGGAAACACCATATATTTT.

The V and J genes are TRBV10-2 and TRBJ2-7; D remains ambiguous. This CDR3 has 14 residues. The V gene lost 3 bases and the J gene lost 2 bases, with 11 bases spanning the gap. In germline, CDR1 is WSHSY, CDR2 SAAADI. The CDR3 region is CASSEGRVTYEQYF. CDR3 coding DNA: TGCGCCAGCAGTGAAGGACGGGTAACCTACGAGCAGTACTTC.

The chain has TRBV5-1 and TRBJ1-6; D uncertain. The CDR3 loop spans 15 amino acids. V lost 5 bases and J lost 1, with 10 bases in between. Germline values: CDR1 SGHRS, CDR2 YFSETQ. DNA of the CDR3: TGCGCCAGCAGTATCGTCAGGTCCTATAATTCACCCCTCCACTTT. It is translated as CASSIVRSYNSPLHF.

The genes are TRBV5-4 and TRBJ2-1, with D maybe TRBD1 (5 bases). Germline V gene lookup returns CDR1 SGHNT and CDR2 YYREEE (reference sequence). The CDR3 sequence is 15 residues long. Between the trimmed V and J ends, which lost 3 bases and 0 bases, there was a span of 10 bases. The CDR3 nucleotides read TGTGCCAGCAGCTCGGACACTCGCTCCTACAATGAGCAGTTCTTC. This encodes CASSSDTRSYNEQFF.

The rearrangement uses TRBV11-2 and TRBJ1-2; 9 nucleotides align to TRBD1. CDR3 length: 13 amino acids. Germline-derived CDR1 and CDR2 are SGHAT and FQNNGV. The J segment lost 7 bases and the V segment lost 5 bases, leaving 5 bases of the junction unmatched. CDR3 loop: CASSPRTGVGYTF. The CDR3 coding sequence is TGTGCCAGCAGCCCACGGACAGGGGTTGGCTACACCTTC.

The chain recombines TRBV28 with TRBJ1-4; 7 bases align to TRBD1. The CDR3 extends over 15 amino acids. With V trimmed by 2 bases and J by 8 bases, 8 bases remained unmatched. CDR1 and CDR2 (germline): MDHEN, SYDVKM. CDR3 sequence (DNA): TGTGCCAGCAGTTTAGTTCGGCAGGGGGGCGAAAAACTGTTTTTT. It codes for CASSLVRQGGEKLFF.

In nucleotides, the CDR3 is TGTGCCAGTAGTATCCGGGCGTTCGAAGAGACCCAGTACTTC. Translating it yields CASSIRAFEETQYF. The rearrangement links TRBV19 to TRBJ2-5; D is ambiguous. The germline V and J ends were trimmed by 3 bases and 3 bases, with 11 bases remaining between them. The CDR3 is made up of 14 amino acids. Germline V gene data show CDR1 as LNHDA and CDR2 as SQIVND (reference sequence).

CDR3 in DNA: TGTGCCAGCAGCTTGGCCGCGGGCGATGGCTACACCTTC. It encodes CASSLAAGDGYTF. This sequence joins TRBV5-6 and TRBJ1-2; the D is unclear. There are 13 residues in the CDR3. The V end lost 0 bases, the J end lost 6 bases, and 9 bases lay between the germline ends. Germline V gene data show CDR1 as SGHDT and CDR2 as YYEEEE.

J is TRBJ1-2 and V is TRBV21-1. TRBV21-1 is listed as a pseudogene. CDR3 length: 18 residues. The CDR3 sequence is CASSKASPPRSLPYGYTF. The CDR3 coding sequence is TGTGCCAGCAGCAAAGCCTCTCCCCCCCGCAGCTTGCCCTATGGCTACACCTTC.

CDR3 in amino acids: CAHARGIGPQHF. CDR3 in DNA: TGTGCCCACGCACGGGGGATCGGGCCCCAGCATTTT. The chain recombines TRBV6-5 with TRBJ1-5, with TRBD1 as a possible D gene (5 bases). CDR1 MNHEY and CDR2 SVGAGI come from the germline V gene. The V end lost 11 bases, the J end lost 9 bases, and 17 bases lay between the germline ends. The CDR3 consists of 12 residues.

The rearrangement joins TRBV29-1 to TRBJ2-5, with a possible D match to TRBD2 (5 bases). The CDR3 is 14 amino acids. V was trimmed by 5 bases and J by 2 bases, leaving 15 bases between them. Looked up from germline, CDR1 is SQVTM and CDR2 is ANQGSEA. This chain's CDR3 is CSVKSRGRQETQYF. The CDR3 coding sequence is TGCAGCGTTAAGTCTCGGGGAAGGCAAGAGACCCAGTACTTC.

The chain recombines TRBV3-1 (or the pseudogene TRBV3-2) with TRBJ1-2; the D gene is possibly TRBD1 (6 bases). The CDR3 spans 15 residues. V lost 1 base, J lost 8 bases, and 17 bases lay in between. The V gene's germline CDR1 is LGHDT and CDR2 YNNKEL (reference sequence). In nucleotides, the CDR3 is TGTGCCAGCAGCCAAGGTCGTGGGGGGCACGAGGGCTACACCTTC. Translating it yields CASSQGRGGHEGYTF.

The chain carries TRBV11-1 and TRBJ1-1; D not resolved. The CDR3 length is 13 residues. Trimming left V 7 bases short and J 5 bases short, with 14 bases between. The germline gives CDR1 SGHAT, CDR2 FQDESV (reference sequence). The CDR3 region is CASTEGVGTEAFF. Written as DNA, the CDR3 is TGTGCCAGCACCGAGGGTGTAGGGACTGAAGCTTTCTTT.

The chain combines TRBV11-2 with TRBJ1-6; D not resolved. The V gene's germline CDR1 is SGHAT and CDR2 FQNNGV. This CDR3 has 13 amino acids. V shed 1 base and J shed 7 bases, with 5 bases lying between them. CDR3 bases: TGTGCCAGCAGCTTAGTACCAAATTCACCCCTCCACTTT. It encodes CASSLVPNSPLHF. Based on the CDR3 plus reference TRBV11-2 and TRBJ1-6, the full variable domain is EAGVAQSPRYKIIEKRQSVAFWCNPISGHATLYWYQQILGQGPKLLIQFQNNGVVDDSQLPKDRFSAERLKGVDSTLKIQPAKLEDSAVYLCASSLVPNSPLHFGNGTRLTVT.